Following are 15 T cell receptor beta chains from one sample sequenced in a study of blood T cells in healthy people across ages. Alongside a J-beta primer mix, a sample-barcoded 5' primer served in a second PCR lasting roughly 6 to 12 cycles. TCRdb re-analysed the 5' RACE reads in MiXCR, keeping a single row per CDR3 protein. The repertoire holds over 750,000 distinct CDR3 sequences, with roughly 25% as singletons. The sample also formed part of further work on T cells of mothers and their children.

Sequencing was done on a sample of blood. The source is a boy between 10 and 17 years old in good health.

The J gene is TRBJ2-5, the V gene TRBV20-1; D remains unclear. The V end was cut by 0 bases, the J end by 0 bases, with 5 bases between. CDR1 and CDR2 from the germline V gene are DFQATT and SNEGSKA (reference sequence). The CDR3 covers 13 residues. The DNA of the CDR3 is TGCAGTGCTAGAGACAGGTACCAAGAGACCCAGTACTTC. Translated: CSARDRYQETQYF.

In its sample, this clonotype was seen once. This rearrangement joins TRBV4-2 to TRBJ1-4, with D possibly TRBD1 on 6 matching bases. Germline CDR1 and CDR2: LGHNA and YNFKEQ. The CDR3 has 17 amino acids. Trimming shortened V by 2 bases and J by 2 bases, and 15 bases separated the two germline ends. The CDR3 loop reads CASSQTSIDRTNEKLFF. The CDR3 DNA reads TGTGCCAGCAGCCAAACTTCTATTGACAGGACTAATGAAAAACTGTTTTTT.

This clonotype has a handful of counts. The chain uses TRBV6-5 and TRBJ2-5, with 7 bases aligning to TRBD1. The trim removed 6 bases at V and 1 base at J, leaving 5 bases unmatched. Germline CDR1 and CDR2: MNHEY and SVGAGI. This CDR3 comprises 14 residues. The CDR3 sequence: CASSTGERQETQYF. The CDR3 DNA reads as TGTGCCAGCAGCACAGGGGAACGCCAAGAGACCCAGTACTTC.

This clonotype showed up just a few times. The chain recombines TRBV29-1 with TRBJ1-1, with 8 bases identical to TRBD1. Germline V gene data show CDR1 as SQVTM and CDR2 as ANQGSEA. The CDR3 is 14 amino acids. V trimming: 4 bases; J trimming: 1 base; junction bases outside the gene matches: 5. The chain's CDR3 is CSVVLTGANTEAFF. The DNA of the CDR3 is TGCAGCGTTGTGTTGACAGGGGCGAACACTGAAGCTTTCTTT.

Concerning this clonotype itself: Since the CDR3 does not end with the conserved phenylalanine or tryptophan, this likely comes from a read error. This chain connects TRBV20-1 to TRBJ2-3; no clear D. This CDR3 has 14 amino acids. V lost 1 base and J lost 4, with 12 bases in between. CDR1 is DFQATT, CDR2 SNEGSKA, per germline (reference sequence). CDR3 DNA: TGCAGTGCTAGAGTGGCTAGTAGAGCAGATACGCAGTATCTT. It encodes CSARVASRADTQYL.

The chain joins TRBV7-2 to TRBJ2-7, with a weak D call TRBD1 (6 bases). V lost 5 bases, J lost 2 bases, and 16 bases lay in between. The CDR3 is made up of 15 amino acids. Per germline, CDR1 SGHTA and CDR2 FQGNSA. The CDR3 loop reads CASSLWGQTPYEQYF. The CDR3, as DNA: TGTGCCAGCAGCCTTTGGGGGCAAACCCCCTACGAGCAGTACTTC.

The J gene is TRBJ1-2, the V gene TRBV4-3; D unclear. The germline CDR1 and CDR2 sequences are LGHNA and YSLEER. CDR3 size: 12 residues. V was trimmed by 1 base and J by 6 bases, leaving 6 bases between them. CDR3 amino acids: CASSQAPNGYTF. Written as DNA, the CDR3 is TGCGCCAGCAGCCAAGCTCCTAATGGCTACACCTTC.

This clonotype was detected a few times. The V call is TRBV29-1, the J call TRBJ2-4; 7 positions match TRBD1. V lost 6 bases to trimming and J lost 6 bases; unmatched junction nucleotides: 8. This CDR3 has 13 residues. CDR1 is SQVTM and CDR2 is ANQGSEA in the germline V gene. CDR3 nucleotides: TGCAGCGTCCGGGACAGTTCTGTAAACATTCAGTACTTC. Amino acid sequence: CSVRDSSVNIQYF.

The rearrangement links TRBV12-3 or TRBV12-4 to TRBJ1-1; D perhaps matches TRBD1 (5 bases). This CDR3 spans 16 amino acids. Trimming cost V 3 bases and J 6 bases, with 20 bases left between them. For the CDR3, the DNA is TGTGCCAGCAGTTTTAGGGTACAAGGGGTGAGCGCTGAAGCTTTCTTT. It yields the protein CASSFRVQGVSAEAFF.

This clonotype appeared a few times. For the CDR3, the DNA is TGTGCCAGCAGTTACTCCAACAGGGCGGATAATGAAAAACTGTTTTTT. Protein: CASSYSNRADNEKLFF. The rearrangement joins TRBV6-5 to TRBJ1-4; maybe TRBD1 (6 bases). The ends were cut back, 0 bases at V and 4 bases at J, with 12 bases in the middle. CDR3 length: 16 residues. CDR1 is MNHEY, CDR2 SVGAGI, per germline.

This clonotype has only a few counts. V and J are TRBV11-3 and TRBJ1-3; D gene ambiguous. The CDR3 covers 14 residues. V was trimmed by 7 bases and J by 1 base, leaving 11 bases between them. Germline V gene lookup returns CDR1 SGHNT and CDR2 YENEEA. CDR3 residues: CASTGGDSGNTIYF. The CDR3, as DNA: TGTGCCAGCACTGGAGGTGATTCTGGAAACACCATATATTTT.

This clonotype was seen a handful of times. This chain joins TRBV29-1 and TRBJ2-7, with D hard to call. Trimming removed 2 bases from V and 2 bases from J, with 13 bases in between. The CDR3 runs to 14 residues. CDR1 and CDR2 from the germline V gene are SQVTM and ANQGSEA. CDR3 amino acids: CSVEIWEVTYEQYF. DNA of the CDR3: TGCAGCGTTGAAATATGGGAAGTTACCTACGAGCAGTACTTC.

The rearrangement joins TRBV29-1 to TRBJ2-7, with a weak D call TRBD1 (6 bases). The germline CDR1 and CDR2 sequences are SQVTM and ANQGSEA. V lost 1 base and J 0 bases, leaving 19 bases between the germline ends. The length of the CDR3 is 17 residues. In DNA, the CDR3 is TGCAGCGTTGAAGGGTATACGGGCACAGGGTACTCCTACGAGCAGTACTTC. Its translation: CSVEGYTGTGYSYEQYF.

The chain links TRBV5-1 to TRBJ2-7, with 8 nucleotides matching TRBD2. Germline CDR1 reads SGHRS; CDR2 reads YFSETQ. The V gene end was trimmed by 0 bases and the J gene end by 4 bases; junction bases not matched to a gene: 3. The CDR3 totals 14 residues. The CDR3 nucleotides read TGCGCCAGCAGCTTGGCCGGGACTAGATACGAGCAGTACTTC. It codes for CASSLAGTRYEQYF.

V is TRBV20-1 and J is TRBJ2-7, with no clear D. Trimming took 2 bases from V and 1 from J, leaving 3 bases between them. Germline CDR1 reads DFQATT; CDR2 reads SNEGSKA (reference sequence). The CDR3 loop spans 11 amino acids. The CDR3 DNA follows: TGCAGTGCTAGACAGTCCTACGAGCAGTACTTC. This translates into CSARQSYEQYF.